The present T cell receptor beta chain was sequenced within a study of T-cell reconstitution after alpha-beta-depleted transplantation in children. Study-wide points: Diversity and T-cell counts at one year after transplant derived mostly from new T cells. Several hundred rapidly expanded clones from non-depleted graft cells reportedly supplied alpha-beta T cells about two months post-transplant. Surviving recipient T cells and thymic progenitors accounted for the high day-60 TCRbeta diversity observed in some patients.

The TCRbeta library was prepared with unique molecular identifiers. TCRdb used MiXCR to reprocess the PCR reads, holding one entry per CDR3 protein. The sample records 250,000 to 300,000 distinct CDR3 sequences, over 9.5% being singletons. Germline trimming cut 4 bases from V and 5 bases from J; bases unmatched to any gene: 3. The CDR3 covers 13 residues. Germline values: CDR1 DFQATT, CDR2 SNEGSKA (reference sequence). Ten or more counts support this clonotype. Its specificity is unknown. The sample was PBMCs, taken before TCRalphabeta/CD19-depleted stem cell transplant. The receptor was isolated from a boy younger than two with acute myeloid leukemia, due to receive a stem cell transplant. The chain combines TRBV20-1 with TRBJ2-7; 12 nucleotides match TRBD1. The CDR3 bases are TGCAGTGCTAAGGGACAGGGGGCCCACGAGCAGTACTTC. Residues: CSAKGQGAHEQYF.